The T cell receptor beta chain described here comes from a study of OX40 agonist ivuxolimab in advanced cancers. Study-level points and caveats: The CD4+ and CD8+ T cells in the blood had expanded clonally by week 6 at 0.1 to 3.0 mg/kg. Researchers did not establish what antigens the expanded peripheral T cells target.

Trimming cost V 3 bases and J 3 bases; bases outside gene matches: 5. This CDR3 comprises 15 residues. The germline gives CDR1 SGHTA, CDR2 FQGNSA. Regarding this clone: The antigen is undetermined.

Clones were read by immunoSEQ multiplex PCR, and TCRdb kept only the in-frame ones, dropping some. Of about 92,000 clones listed, under 95% are singletons. This receptor was taken from an adult with an advanced solid tumor such as melanoma, head and neck, liver or kidney cancer. The specimen comprised CD4+ or CD8+ T cells sorted from blood, sampled in a trial of the OX40 agonist ivuxolimab. The rearrangement uses TRBV7-2 and TRBJ2-1; 7 bases map to TRBD2. CDR3 sequence reads: CASSFLAGVYNEQFF. The CDR3 DNA sequence: TGTGCCAGCAGCTTTCTCGCGGGAGTCTACAATGAGCAGTTCTTC. The full variable domain, rest sourced from reference TRBV7-2 and TRBJ2-1, is GAGVSQSPSNKVTEKGKDVELRCDPISGHTALYWYRQSLGQGLEFLIYFQGNSAPDKSGLPSDRFSAERTGGSVSTLTIQRTQQEDSAVYLCASSFLAGVYNEQFFGPGTRLTVL.